A single sample gave rise to the 27 T cell receptor beta chains below, sequenced in a study of shared clonotypes between healthy human individuals. Sequencing was performed with immunoSEQ multiplex PCR; in TCRdb, only in-frame clones are kept and a portion is missing. The repertoire has 600,000 to 800,000 clones, over 60% of them found once; the top ten carry 1.8%. The sequenced material came from memory CD4+ T cells sorted from blood. Subset indicated: CD45RA-negative fraction. Receptor source: a woman under 40 in good health.

The chain carries TRBV19 and TRBJ2-1, with TRBD2 matching over 12 bases. Germline-derived CDR1 and CDR2 are LNHDA and SQIVND (reference sequence). With V trimmed by 5 bases and J by 7 bases, 6 bases remained unmatched. This CDR3 comprises 15 residues. CDR3 residues: CASSRTSGILNEQFF. CDR3 nucleotides: TGTGCCAGTAGTCGGACTAGCGGGATATTGAATGAGCAGTTCTTC.

The chain combines TRBV28 with TRBJ2-5; 16 bases agree with TRBD2. CDR3 length equals 17 residues. Germline V gene sequence: CDR1 MDHEN, CDR2 SYDVKM. With 4 bases clipped from V and 5 bases from J, the junction kept 7 bases outside the gene matches. CDR3 DNA sequence: TGTGCCAGCAGTTCGGGGACTAGCGGGAGGGCCGGGGAGACCCAGTACTTC. Amino acids: CASSSGTSGRAGETQYF.

About this clone: Other DNA variants within this sample encode the same CDR3. The chain couples TRBV30 to TRBJ1-1, with TRBD1 matching 7 bases. This CDR3 is built from 13 residues. V shed 5 bases, J shed 0 bases, and the junction held 3 bases outside the gene matches. Germline V gives CDR1 GTSNPN, CDR2 SVGIG (reference sequence). The DNA for the CDR3 is TGTGCCTGGTCCGGGACAGTGAACACTGAAGCTTTCTTT. Translation gives CAWSGTVNTEAFF.

The V and J genes are TRBV7-2 and TRBJ1-5; 8 nucleotides agree with TRBD1. V shed 4 bases, J shed 4 bases, and the junction held 3 bases outside the gene matches. Germline loops: CDR1 SGHTA, CDR2 FQGNSA. The CDR3 is 14 residues long. Here the CDR3 reads CASSSRTGNQPQHF. CDR3 DNA: TGTGCCAGCAGCTCCCGGACAGGGAATCAGCCCCAGCATTTT.

The J gene is TRBJ2-3, the V gene TRBV5-4; TRBD2 matches at 11 bases. Trimming took 4 bases from V and 4 from J; bases not matched to a gene: 8. CDR1 SGHNT and CDR2 YYREEE come from the germline V gene (reference sequence). This CDR3 comprises 16 residues. CDR3 sequence (DNA): TGTGCCAGCAGCCAAGCACTAGCGGGAGTCGCAGATACGCAGTATTTT. It encodes CASSQALAGVADTQYF.

The chain couples TRBV11-3 to TRBJ1-2, with D tentatively TRBD1 (5 bases). The ends were cut back, 7 bases at V and 7 bases at J, with 16 bases in the middle. Germline V gene lookup returns CDR1 SGHNT and CDR2 YENEEA. The CDR3 totals 13 residues. Here the CDR3 reads CASMLGVPCGYTF. As DNA, the CDR3 is TGTGCCAGCATGTTGGGGGTCCCGTGTGGCTACACCTTC.

The rearrangement links TRBV18 to TRBJ2-6, with TRBD1 identical over 7 bases. V dropped 2 bases and J dropped 0; count of bases not matched to a gene: 25. The CDR3 totals 24 residues. Germline values: CDR1 KGHSH, CDR2 LQKENI. The CDR3 is CASSPISGHLDRVYPFSGANVLTF. CDR3 DNA sequence: TGTGCCAGCTCACCAATTTCTGGCCACCTCGACAGGGTTTATCCCTTCTCTGGGGCCAACGTCCTGACTTTC.

This rearrangement joins TRBV19 to TRBJ1-5; TRBD1 agrees at 9 bases. This CDR3 contains 14 residues. V trimming: 7 bases; J trimming: 3 bases; junction bases outside the gene matches: 4. CDR1 LNHDA and CDR2 SQIVND come from the germline V gene (reference sequence). The CDR3 nucleotides are TGTGCCAGTATTAGGACAGGGGTCAATCAGCCCCAGCATTTT. The encoded protein is CASIRTGVNQPQHF.

As for this clone: A much larger clone lies a single base off, so this may be a read error. The genes are TRBV2 and TRBJ2-5, with 7 bases lining up with TRBD1. The CDR3 spans 13 residues. V gave up 6 bases and J gave up 3 bases; unmatched junction bases: 4. CDR1 and CDR2 (germline): SNHLY, FYNNEI. The CDR3 DNA sequence: TGTGCCAGCAGCCGGGACAGAGAAGAGACCCAGTACTTC. As protein: CASSRDREETQYF.

J is TRBJ2-7 and V is TRBV2; 11 bases fit TRBD2. Germline CDR1 reads SNHLY; CDR2 reads FYNNEI. The V and J ends lost 8 bases and 6 bases, in that order; junction bases with no gene match: 9. This CDR3 region has 14 residues. As DNA, the CDR3 is TGTGCCAGCCTATTACTAGCGGGAGAGAGCGAGCAGTACTTC. This encodes CASLLLAGESEQYF. Looking up the rest from reference TRBV2 and TRBJ2-7 gives the full variable domain: EPEVTQTPSHQVTQMGQEVILRCVPISNHLYFYWYRQILGQKVEFLVSFYNNEISEKSEIFDDQFSVERPDGSNFTLKIRSTKLEDSAMYFCASLLLAGESEQYFGPGTRLTVT.

The CDR3 bases are TGTGCCAGCTCACCAGTTGAGGTCTGGGACACCGGGGAGCTGTTTTTT. Its protein product is CASSPVEVWDTGELFF. This chain uses TRBV18 with TRBJ2-2; unclear D gene. Trimming cost V 2 bases and J 3 bases, with 13 bases left between them. Per the germline V gene, CDR1 is KGHSH and CDR2 is LQKENI. This CDR3 has 16 residues.

This clone was detected only once. This chain connects TRBV5-1 to TRBJ1-2, with 9 bases that match TRBD1. From germline, CDR1 is SGHRS and CDR2 YFSETQ. V trimming: 4 bases; J trimming: 4 bases; junction bases outside the gene matches: 11. This CDR3 spans 16 amino acids. The CDR3 DNA reads as TGCGCCAGCAGCCCCAACGACAGGGGGTCGTCCTATGGCTACACCTTC. As protein: CASSPNDRGSSYGYTF.

V is TRBV4-1 and J is TRBJ2-3; D gene ambiguous. The V gene's germline CDR1 is MGHRA and CDR2 YSYEKL. The CDR3 is 16 amino acids. With 1 base removed from V and 2 bases from J, the gap between germline ends came to 13 bases. The CDR3 reads CASSQADLGFTDTQYF. CDR3 sequence (DNA): TGCGCCAGCAGCCAAGCGGACCTAGGGTTCACAGATACGCAGTATTTT.

The chain links TRBV19 to TRBJ1-3, with D uncertain. V was shortened by 6 bases and J by 0 bases, with 12 bases between the two germline ends. CDR3 size: 15 residues. Germline CDR1 reads LNHDA; CDR2 reads SQIVND (reference sequence). The CDR3 DNA is TGTGCCAGTAGACCCGGACGGAACTCTGGAAACACCATATATTTT. Translated, it gives CASRPGRNSGNTIYF.

This clone was detected once. This chain links TRBV18 with TRBJ1-1; D is perhaps TRBD1 (6 bases). The ends were cut back, 2 bases at V and 3 bases at J, with 10 bases in the middle. In germline, CDR1 is KGHSH, CDR2 LQKENI. The CDR3 has 14 amino acids. The CDR3 here is CASSPGGGDTEAFF. CDR3 nucleotides: TGTGCCAGCTCACCAGGAGGGGGGGACACTGAAGCTTTCTTT.

This clone was observed a single time. The V and J genes are TRBV7-9 and TRBJ2-7; D may be TRBD1 (6 bases). From germline, CDR1 is SEHNR and CDR2 FQNEAQ (reference sequence). The CDR3 runs 16 residues. V was shortened by 1 base and J by 1 base, with 14 bases between the two germline ends. The CDR3 loop reads CASSLGGTRTSYEQYF. The CDR3 region has the DNA TGTGCCAGCAGCTTAGGGGGGACAAGGACTTCCTACGAGCAGTACTTC.

J is TRBJ2-2 and V is TRBV4-2; TRBD2 is a possible D gene (5 bases). V was cut by 0 bases and J by 5 bases, with 10 bases left in between. Germline values: CDR1 LGHNA, CDR2 YNFKEQ. The length of the CDR3 is 15 residues. The chain's CDR3 is CASSQDGVGTGELFF. CDR3 DNA sequence: TGTGCCAGCAGCCAAGACGGGGTCGGGACCGGGGAGCTGTTTTTT.

The rearrangement links TRBV5-1 to TRBJ2-3, with TRBD2 matching 10 bases. J gave up 1 base and V 4 bases, and 9 bases lay outside the gene matches. This CDR3 is built from 17 residues. Germline V CDR1 and CDR2: SGHRS, YFSETQ. The DNA for the CDR3 is TGCGCCAGCAGCCGTACCGGGACTAGCGACCGCACAGATACGCAGTATTTT. Encoded protein: CASSRTGTSDRTDTQYF.

Of note for this clone: Other DNA sequences within the sample encode an identical CDR3. The rearrangement links TRBV7-8 to TRBJ2-5; D may be TRBD1 or TRBD2 (5 bases each). CDR3 length: 14 amino acids. V was trimmed by 5 bases and J by 1 base, leaving 11 bases between them. The V gene's germline CDR1 is SGHVS and CDR2 FQNEAQ. The CDR3, as DNA: TGTGCCAGCAGCCTAGGGACCGTCCAAGAGACCCAGTACTTC. As protein: CASSLGTVQETQYF. Supplemented by reference TRBV7-8 and TRBJ2-5, the full variable domain reads GAGVSQSPRYKVAKRGQDVALRCDPISGHVSLFWYQQALGQGPEFLTYFQNEAQLDKSGLPSDRFFAERPEGSVSTLKIQRTQQEDSAVYLCASSLGTVQETQYFGPGTRLLVL.

This clone occurred a few times. This chain links TRBV27 with TRBJ2-7; TRBD2 might be the D (5 bases). Germline V gene data show CDR1 as MNHEY and CDR2 as SMNVEV (reference sequence). V was trimmed by 0 bases and J by 4 bases, leaving 19 bases between them. There are 17 residues in the CDR3. The CDR3, as DNA: TGTGCCAGCAGTTTATCCCTTCACGCGGAGGCACCTTACGAGCAGTACTTC. It codes for CASSLSLHAEAPYEQYF.

This sequence joins TRBV6-5 and TRBJ1-4; the D gene is possibly TRBD1 (6 bases). The CDR3 is made up of 15 amino acids. CDR1 and CDR2 (germline): MNHEY, SVGAGI. Between the trimmed V and J ends, which lost 0 bases and 7 bases, there was a span of 12 bases. CDR3 coding DNA: TGTGCCAGCAGTTACTCAGGGGACATTGGTGAAAAACTGTTTTTT. This gives the protein CASSYSGDIGEKLFF.

The chain uses TRBV19 and TRBJ1-2; D call uncertain. CDR3 length: 15 amino acids. Germline V CDR1 and CDR2: LNHDA, SQIVND (reference sequence). Trimming left V 5 bases short and J 5 bases short, with 18 bases between. CDR3 nucleotides: TGTGCCAGTAGTTCCCACAAGACACCTCCTTATGGCTACACCTTC. Translated: CASSSHKTPPYGYTF.

V is TRBV5-6 and J is TRBJ1-2, with unresolved D. Germline V gene lookup returns CDR1 SGHDT and CDR2 YYEEEE. V was cut by 0 bases and J by 4 bases, with 10 bases left in between. The CDR3 is 14 amino acids. CDR3 bases: TGTGCCAGCAGCTTGGTGTCCGCTAGCTATGGCTACACCTTC. It yields the protein CASSLVSASYGYTF.

The genes are TRBV7-2 and TRBJ2-7, with TRBD1 matching 8 bases. The CDR3 extends over 15 amino acids. Germline CDR1 reads SGHTA; CDR2 reads FQGNSA. Unmatched junction bases numbered 10, after V lost 4 bases and J lost 5 bases. In DNA, the CDR3 is TGTGCCAGCAGCTCCGCAGGGGGCGGGGTCCACGAGCAGTACTTC. Encoded protein: CASSSAGGGVHEQYF.

The chain carries TRBV5-4 and TRBJ2-5, with D hard to call. The CDR3 runs to 13 residues. V lost 0 bases and J lost 4, with 7 bases in between. Germline V lookup: CDR1 SGHNT, CDR2 YYREEE (reference sequence). CDR3 nucleotides: TGTGCCAGCAGCTTGGAAGCCCTAGAGACCCAGTACTTC. It yields the protein CASSLEALETQYF.

The J gene is TRBJ2-1, the V gene TRBV19, with 9 bases matching TRBD1. This CDR3 is 15 amino acids long. Trimming took 3 bases from V and 7 from J; bases not matched to a gene: 7. Germline CDR1 LNHDA, CDR2 SQIVND (reference sequence). The CDR3 region has the DNA TGTGCCAGTAGTATTCTAGACAGGGGGGGGAATGAGCAGTTCTTC. It is translated as CASSILDRGGNEQFF. Supplemented by reference TRBV19 and TRBJ2-1, the full variable domain reads DGGITQSPKYLFRKEGQNVTLSCEQNLNHDAMYWYRQDPGQGLRLIYYSQIVNDFQKGDIAEGYSVSREKKESFPLTVTSAQKNPTAFYLCASSILDRGGNEQFFGPGTRLTVL.

In this sample, this clone turned up a few times. V is TRBV9 and J is TRBJ1-3; D remains unclear. Germline values: CDR1 SGDLS, CDR2 YYNGEE. This CDR3 spans 14 amino acids. V was trimmed by 5 bases and J by 1 base, leaving 10 bases between them. The CDR3 DNA reads TGTGCCAGCAGTGAAGAGATGTCTGGAAACACCATATATTTT. Translated, it gives CASSEEMSGNTIYF. The variable domain in full, completed from reference TRBV9 and TRBJ1-3, reads DSGVTQTPKHLITATGQRVTLRCSPRSGDLSVYWYQQSLDQGLQFLIQYYNGEERAKGNILERFSAQQFPDLHSELNLSSLELGDSALYFCASSEEMSGNTIYFGEGSWLTVV.